The 27 T cell receptor beta chains given below trace back to one sample, sequenced in a study of blood T cell repertoires in COVID-19. The data were produced by immunoSEQ multiplex PCR, yet TCRdb's version contains in-frame clones alone and is incomplete. Here the sample spans a few hundred thousand clones, 84% being singletons. Sample: peripheral blood. Receptors were obtained from a woman aged 80 or older with active or convalescent COVID-19.

The gene calls are TRBV19 and TRBJ2-3, with a possible D match to TRBD1 (6 bases). Germline V gene data show CDR1 as LNHDA and CDR2 as SQIVND (reference sequence). This CDR3 spans 14 amino acids. The V and J ends lost 6 bases and 4 bases respectively, with 14 bases between them. The CDR3 is CASSLEWGPDTQYF. Here the CDR3 DNA reads TGTGCCAGTAGCCTGGAGTGGGGGCCAGATACGCAGTATTTT.

This chain uses TRBV7-2 with TRBJ2-5; 12 bases are shared with TRBD2. Germline V gene lookup returns CDR1 SGHTA and CDR2 FQGNSA. This CDR3 is 17 amino acids long. Trimming removed 1 base from V and 5 bases from J; junction bases left unmatched: 8. In nucleotides, the CDR3 is TGTGCCAGCAGCTTAGTTAGGTCTAGCGGGAGGGGGGAGACCCAGTACTTC. It translates to CASSLVRSSGRGETQYF. Variable domain in full (rest from reference TRBV7-2 and TRBJ2-5): GAGVSQSPSNKVTEKGKDVELRCDPISGHTALYWYRQSLGQGLEFLIYFQGNSAPDKSGLPSDRFSAERTGGSVSTLTIQRTQQEDSAVYLCASSLVRSSGRGETQYFGPGTRLLVL.

CDR3 nucleotides: TGTGCCAGCTCACCAGCTCAGACTAGCTGGGGTGGGGAGCAGTACTTC. Encoded protein: CASSPAQTSWGGEQYF. The chain employs TRBV18 and TRBJ2-7, with TRBD2 matching over 7 bases. The CDR3 runs 16 residues. The V and J ends lost 2 bases and 7 bases, in that order; junction bases with no gene match: 14. Germline V gene lookup returns CDR1 KGHSH and CDR2 LQKENI.

The chain couples TRBV29-1 to TRBJ2-4; no clear D. Trimming took off 4 bases at V and 0 bases at J, with 22 bases between the two ends. The CDR3 has 18 amino acids. Germline CDR1 is SQVTM and CDR2 is ANQGSEA. The CDR3 here is CSVVYTSILGLAKNIQYF. The CDR3 DNA is TGCAGCGTTGTCTACACCTCAATACTGGGCCTAGCCAAAAACATTCAGTACTTC. Together with reference TRBV29-1 and TRBJ2-4, the CDR3 gives the full variable domain: SAVISQKPSRDICQRGTSLTIQCQVDSQVTMMFWYRQQPGQSLTLIATANQGSEATYESGFVIDKFPISRPNLTFSTLTVSNMSPEDSSIYLCSVVYTSILGLAKNIQYFGAGTRLSVL.

V gene TRBV18 combines with J gene TRBJ2-7; no reliable D call. Germline V CDR1 and CDR2: KGHSH, LQKENI. CDR3 length: 12 residues. The V end lost 1 base, the J end lost 3 bases, and 4 bases lay between the germline ends. The CDR3 nucleotides read TGTGCCAGCTCACCACAGAGCTACGAGCAGTACTTC. Protein: CASSPQSYEQYF.

V is TRBV15 and J is TRBJ1-2; no clear D. Trimming pared 1 base from V and 8 bases from J, leaving 11 bases between. Looked up from germline, CDR1 is LNHNV and CDR2 is YYDKDF (reference sequence). This CDR3 spans 13 amino acids. The CDR3 is CATSRARNEGYTF. The CDR3 region has the DNA TGTGCCACCAGCAGAGCCCGCAACGAGGGCTACACCTTC.

The chain is built from TRBV19 and TRBJ2-7; 8 bases fit TRBD1. This CDR3 is built from 14 residues. From germline, CDR1 is LNHDA and CDR2 SQIVND (reference sequence). The ends lost 5 bases at V and 2 bases at J; junction bases unmatched: 5. CDR3 nucleotide sequence: TGTGCCAGTAGTTTGGGACAGGAGACCTACGAGCAGTACTTC. As protein: CASSLGQETYEQYF.

This clone was seen just once. The gene calls are TRBV12-5 and TRBJ1-1; TRBD1 matches at 7 bases. CDR1 LGHNT and CDR2 FRNRAP come from the germline V gene. The CDR3 is 13 amino acids. V lost 5 bases, J lost 2 bases, and 2 bases stayed unmatched. CDR3 sequence reads: CASGQGGNTEAFF. The CDR3 DNA reads as TGTGCTAGTGGTCAGGGGGGAAACACTGAAGCTTTCTTT.

In this sample, this clone turned up a few times. The rearrangement uses TRBV4-1 and TRBJ1-1; 7 bases align to TRBD1. In germline, CDR1 is MGHRA, CDR2 YSYEKL. The CDR3 extends over 15 amino acids. Losses at the gene ends were 4 bases for V and 0 bases for J; bases not matched to a gene: 5. The CDR3 here is CASSRGTALNTEAFF. The CDR3 region has the DNA TGCGCCAGCAGCCGCGGGACAGCTTTGAACACTGAAGCTTTCTTT.

V gene TRBV3-1 (or the pseudogene TRBV3-2) combines with J gene TRBJ2-2, with TRBD2 matching 11 bases. Germline V gene lookup returns CDR1 LGHDT and CDR2 YNNKEL (reference sequence). V shed 4 bases, J shed 5 bases, and the junction held 3 bases outside the gene matches. The CDR3 runs to 15 residues. The CDR3 DNA reads TGTGCCAGCAGCCTAATAGCGGGGGGGACCGGGGAGCTGTTTTTT. Its translation is CASSLIAGGTGELFF.

This clone has just a few counts. The genes are TRBV11-1 and TRBJ2-7; TRBD1 matches at 12 bases. In germline, CDR1 is SGHAT, CDR2 FQDESV (reference sequence). The CDR3 length is 15 residues. Germline trimming cut 3 bases from V and 6 bases from J; bases unmatched to any gene: 6. The CDR3 nucleotides read TGTGCCAGCAGCTTGAATCCGGGACAGGGGGCCGAGCAGTACTTC. Amino acid sequence: CASSLNPGQGAEQYF. Full variable domain (remainder filled in from reference TRBV11-1 and TRBJ2-7): EAEVAQSPRYKITEKSQAVAFWCDPISGHATLYWYRQILGQGPELLVQFQDESVVDDSQLPKDRFSAERLKGVDSTLKIQPAELGDSAMYLCASSLNPGQGAEQYFGPGTRLTVT.

The chain combines TRBV4-1 with TRBJ2-1; a possible D gene is TRBD2 (6 bases). The CDR3 consists of 13 residues. Per the germline V gene, CDR1 is MGHRA and CDR2 is YSYEKL. Trimming removed 6 bases from V and 10 bases from J, with 16 bases in between. Here the CDR3 DNA reads TGCGCCAGCAGAAAGGCGGGGACGGGGGAGCAGTTCTTC. This sequence encodes CASRKAGTGEQFF.

This clone was observed a few times. This sequence joins TRBV4-3 and TRBJ2-2; 7 bases fit TRBD2. Germline V gene lookup returns CDR1 LGHNA and CDR2 YSLEER. The CDR3 spans 16 residues. Trimming cost V 2 bases and J 5 bases; bases outside gene matches: 8. The CDR3: CASSQTTGGLTGELFF. CDR3 DNA sequence: TGCGCCAGCAGCCAAACCACGGGGGGACTTACCGGGGAGCTGTTTTTT.

This chain links TRBV7-2 with TRBJ2-7, with TRBD2 as a possible D gene (5 bases). This CDR3 is 13 amino acids long. Trimming shortened V by 2 bases and J by 1 base, and 6 bases separated the two germline ends. CDR1 is SGHTA and CDR2 is FQGNSA in the germline V gene. CDR3: CASSLRDSYEQYF. CDR3 in DNA: TGTGCCAGCAGCTTACGGGATTCCTACGAGCAGTACTTC.

V is TRBV4-1 and J is TRBJ2-1; possibly TRBD2 for D (6 bases). The CDR3 length is 13 residues. V lost 3 bases and J 8 bases, leaving 11 bases between the germline ends. Germline V gene sequence: CDR1 MGHRA, CDR2 YSYEKL. CDR3 sequence: CASSQGLIDEQFF. The CDR3 DNA is TGCGCCAGCAGCCAGGGACTGATCGATGAGCAGTTCTTC.

This rearrangement joins TRBV6-2 or TRBV6-3 to TRBJ2-3; D is possibly TRBD2 (6 bases). The CDR3 extends over 14 amino acids. V was cut by 6 bases and J by 4 bases, with 14 bases left in between. Germline-derived CDR1 and CDR2 are MNHEY and SVGEGT. The CDR3 coding sequence is TGTGCCAGCAGCCGCGGGGCCCAGCCAGATACGCAGTATTTT. It translates to CASSRGAQPDTQYF.

Only a few counts were recorded for this clone. The chain employs TRBV28 and TRBJ1-5; 7 nucleotides match TRBD1. This CDR3 is built from 14 residues. The V and J ends lost 5 bases and 4 bases, in that order; junction bases with no gene match: 5. Germline CDR1 and CDR2: MDHEN and SYDVKM. For the CDR3, the DNA is TGTGCCAGCAGTCTCCCAGGGGGAAATCAGCCCCAGCATTTT. Amino acids: CASSLPGGNQPQHF.

The table lists this clone with a count of one. At one end, the junction sequence differs from germline, possibly due to a read error. This rearrangement joins TRBV12-3 or TRBV12-4 to TRBJ2-2; D not certain. This CDR3 spans 13 amino acids. DNA of the CDR3: TGTGCCAGCAGTCCCCGTAACAGCGGGGAGCTGTTTTTT. This translates into CASSPRNSGELFF.

The chain combines TRBV10-3 with TRBJ2-3; a possible D gene is TRBD2 (6 bases). V shed 6 bases and J shed 0 bases, with 13 bases lying between them. The CDR3 spans 15 residues. Germline CDR1 reads ENHRY; CDR2 reads SYGVKD. The CDR3 loop reads CAISPSGSSTDTQYF. For the CDR3, the DNA is TGTGCCATCAGCCCCAGCGGGTCTAGCACAGATACGCAGTATTTT.

The chain recombines TRBV2 with TRBJ1-1, with 9 bases aligning to TRBD1. The CDR3 has 13 amino acids. In germline, CDR1 is SNHLY, CDR2 FYNNEI. The junction had 3 bases not matched to a gene; V was cut back by 6 bases and J by 4 bases. The CDR3 coding sequence is TGTGCCAGCAGCGGACAGGGGTCCACTGAAGCTTTCTTT. Amino acids: CASSGQGSTEAFF.

The V call is TRBV7-2, the J call TRBJ1-6; D perhaps matches TRBD1 (6 bases). CDR3 length equals 18 residues. V lost 3 bases and J 0 bases, leaving 15 bases between the germline ends. Germline V CDR1 and CDR2: SGHTA, FQGNSA. CDR3 residues: CASSLDSSQSSYNSPLHF. The CDR3 coding sequence is TGTGCCAGCAGCTTGGACAGTTCCCAGAGCTCCTATAATTCACCCCTCCACTTT.

The rearrangement uses TRBV5-1 and TRBJ2-7; TRBD2 agrees at 11 bases. The germline CDR1 and CDR2 sequences are SGHRS and YFSETQ. V dropped 4 bases and J dropped 6; count of bases not matched to a gene: 6. The CDR3 is made up of 14 amino acids. The chain's CDR3 is CASSATSGVLEQYF. The CDR3 DNA reads as TGCGCCAGCAGCGCGACTAGCGGGGTCCTCGAGCAGTACTTC. The full variable domain, its missing parts supplied by reference TRBV5-1 and TRBJ2-7, is KAGVTQTPRYLIKTRGQQVTLSCSPISGHRSVSWYQQTPGQGLQFLFEYFSETQRNKGNFPGRFSGRQFSNSRSEMNVSTLELGDSALYLCASSATSGVLEQYFGPGTRLTVT.

The chain couples TRBV19 to TRBJ2-1; 8 bases line up with TRBD2. With 7 bases clipped from V and 4 bases from J, the junction kept 6 bases outside the gene matches. Per the germline V gene, CDR1 is LNHDA and CDR2 is SQIVND (reference sequence). This CDR3 region has 14 residues. CDR3 sequence reads: CASTRTSWYNEQFF. The CDR3 DNA reads TGTGCCAGTACCCGGACTAGCTGGTACAATGAGCAGTTCTTC.

The chain couples TRBV4-2 to TRBJ2-7; 7 bases fit TRBD2. Unmatched junction bases numbered 9, after V lost 1 base and J lost 6 bases. Germline V lookup: CDR1 LGHNA, CDR2 YNFKEQ. The CDR3 extends over 15 amino acids. The chain's CDR3 is CASSQAGRESIEQYF. The CDR3 bases are TGTGCCAGCAGCCAAGCGGGGCGGGAGTCTATCGAGCAGTACTTC.

V gene TRBV6-5 combines with J gene TRBJ1-3, with D possibly matching TRBD1 (5 bases). V lost 5 bases and J lost 8, with 7 bases in between. Germline-derived CDR1 and CDR2 are MNHEY and SVGAGI. The CDR3 totals 11 residues. CDR3 residues: CASSQGHTIYF. In DNA, the CDR3 is TGTGCCAGCAGTCAGGGCCACACCATATATTTT.

The J gene is TRBJ1-1, the V gene TRBV7-9; 8 nucleotides agree with TRBD1. The CDR3 contains 17 residues. The trim removed 5 bases at V and 4 bases at J, leaving 15 bases unmatched. In germline, CDR1 is SEHNR, CDR2 FQNEAQ (reference sequence). CDR3 nucleotide sequence: TGTGCCAGCAGCCCAGGACAGGGTGCGGCGGTTGGCACTGAAGCTTTCTTT. It specifies CASSPGQGAAVGTEAFF.

This chain joins TRBV27 and TRBJ2-5; 11 positions match TRBD2. V lost 2 bases to trimming and J lost 4 bases; unmatched junction nucleotides: 12. The CDR3 has 18 amino acids. CDR1 and CDR2 (germline): MNHEY, SMNVEV (reference sequence). CDR3 nucleotide sequence: TGTGCCAGCAGTTTAAAGAGTTCGGGGCTAGCGGGAGGAGAGACCCAGTACTTC. This gives the protein CASSLKSSGLAGGETQYF.